This T cell receptor (beta chain) was documented in a study of control samples from healthy donors and cancer patients. Clones were read by immunoSEQ multiplex PCR, and TCRdb kept only the in-frame ones, dropping some. Here the sample spans around 93,000 clones, almost 90% being singletons. The CDR3 spans 16 residues. CDR1 and CDR2 from the germline V gene are MNHEY and SVGAGI. Trimming pared 2 bases from V and 1 base from J, leaving 12 bases between. This clonotype was obtained from a man aged 25-40 years in good health. The chain has TRBV6-5 and TRBJ2-1; D perhaps matches TRBD2 (6 bases). Sequences were obtained from blood. In DNA, the CDR3 is TGTGCCAGCAGTTACGGGGGGTGGGGGTCCTACAATGAGCAGTTCTTC. This translates into CASSYGGWGSYNEQFF.